One sample yielded the 15 T cell receptor beta chains listed below, sequenced in a study of blood T cell repertoires in COVID-19. Clones were read by immunoSEQ multiplex PCR, and TCRdb kept only the in-frame ones, dropping some. The table lists 120,000 to 150,000 clones, about 83% of them singletons, with roughly 17% in the top ten. The sample consisted of peripheral blood. These receptors originate from a man aged 50-60 years with acute or convalescent COVID-19.

The gene calls are TRBV9 and TRBJ2-1, with 8 bases matching TRBD1. Germline trimming cut 2 bases from V and 8 bases from J; bases unmatched to any gene: 3. The length of the CDR3 is 13 residues. Looked up from germline, CDR1 is SGDLS and CDR2 is YYNGEE. The CDR3 DNA reads TGTGCCAGCAGCGTGGACAGGGCCTATGAGCAGTTCTTC. This codes for CASSVDRAYEQFF.

V is TRBV19 and J is TRBJ2-7, with D maybe TRBD1 (6 bases). Germline CDR1 is LNHDA and CDR2 is SQIVND (reference sequence). Trimming removed 6 bases at V and 2 bases at J, with 14 bases between. The CDR3 is 14 amino acids. Here the CDR3 DNA reads TGTGCCAGTAGCCACCGGGACAACGCCTACGAGCAGTACTTC. Translated: CASSHRDNAYEQYF.

The chain employs TRBV3-1 (or the pseudogene TRBV3-2) and TRBJ2-2, with D perhaps TRBD2 (5 bases). The CDR3 has 21 amino acids. Trimming stripped 0 bases from V and 3 bases from J, with 26 bases between. Per germline, CDR1 LGHDT and CDR2 YNNKEL (reference sequence). The CDR3 bases are TGTGCCAGCAGCCAAGAGTGGTCGGTAGAGGCGGGCCGGCGGGACACCGGGGAGCTGTTTTTT. Its translation is CASSQEWSVEAGRRDTGELFF.

This clone appeared a single time. The V gene is TRBV6-5, the J gene TRBJ1-1; tentatively, D is TRBD1 (5 bases). The CDR3 extends over 13 amino acids. CDR1 is MNHEY, CDR2 SVGAGI, per germline. Trimming shortened V by 6 bases and J by 4 bases, and 12 bases separated the two germline ends. The CDR3, as DNA: TGTGCCAGCAGCTTCAACGGGGGCACTGAAGCTTTCTTT. It encodes CASSFNGGTEAFF.

The rearrangement links TRBV6-2 or TRBV6-3 to TRBJ1-2; D gene uncertain. This CDR3 has 16 amino acids. CDR1 and CDR2 (germline): MNHEY, SVGEGT. Trimming shortened V by 0 bases and J by 2 bases, and 13 bases separated the two germline ends. The CDR3 protein is CASSYSKVLANYGYTF. The CDR3 DNA follows: TGTGCCAGCAGTTACTCGAAGGTGCTAGCCAACTATGGCTACACCTTC.

The chain uses TRBV5-1 and TRBJ1-3, with a tentative D call TRBD1 (6 bases). The V gene's germline CDR1 is SGHRS and CDR2 YFSETQ. The germline V and J ends were trimmed by 6 bases and 0 bases, with 16 bases remaining between them. The CDR3 sequence is 16 residues long. In nucleotides, the CDR3 is TGCGCCAGCACCCTGGGGGGGCAAACCTCTGGAAACACCATATATTTT. Its translation: CASTLGGQTSGNTIYF.

The rearrangement uses TRBV5-5 and TRBJ2-7; D might be TRBD2 (6 bases). The CDR3 is 14 amino acids. Germline V CDR1 and CDR2: SGHKS, YYEKEE (reference sequence). The V end was cut by 4 bases, the J end by 1 base, with 12 bases between. The CDR3 bases are TGTGCCAGCAGCGGGGGACTGGCGTCCTACGAGCAGTACTTC. Translation gives CASSGGLASYEQYF. Combining the CDR3 with reference TRBV5-5 and TRBJ2-7 gives the whole variable domain DAGVTQSPTHLIKTRGQQVTLRCSPISGHKSVSWYQQVLGQGPQFIFQYYEKEERGRGNFPDRFSARQFPNYSSELNVNALLLGDSALYLCASSGGLASYEQYFGPGTRLTVT.

V gene TRBV28 combines with J gene TRBJ1-4; D is uncertain. Germline V lookup: CDR1 MDHEN, CDR2 SYDVKM. Trimming cost V 6 bases and J 0 bases, with 8 bases left between them. The CDR3 covers 14 residues. CDR3 residues: CASRRAATNEKLFF. The CDR3 nucleotides read TGTGCCAGCAGACGAGCTGCAACTAATGAAAAACTGTTTTTT.

The rearrangement joins TRBV30 to TRBJ2-2; D is uncertain. This CDR3 is built from 14 residues. CDR1 and CDR2 from the germline V gene are GTSNPN and SVGIG (reference sequence). The CDR3 region is CALARIPNTGELFF. DNA for the CDR3: TGTGCTTTGGCCAGGATCCCGAACACCGGGGAGCTGTTTTTT.

The chain couples TRBV30 to TRBJ1-3; 7 nucleotides match TRBD1. The CDR3 has 14 amino acids. CDR1 is GTSNPN, CDR2 SVGIG, per germline (reference sequence). V dropped 4 bases and J dropped 4; count of bases not matched to a gene: 7. In nucleotides, the CDR3 is TGTGCCTGGAATACAGGGGCTCCAGGAAACACCATATATTTT. This sequence encodes CAWNTGAPGNTIYF.

The chain combines TRBV4-2 with TRBJ2-3, with 11 bases identical to TRBD2. The V gene end was trimmed by 3 bases and the J gene end by 12 bases; junction bases not matched to a gene: 5. Germline V gene data show CDR1 as LGHNA and CDR2 as YNFKEQ. The CDR3 loop spans 13 amino acids. CDR3 in DNA: TGTGCCAGCAGCCAGGAGGGACTAGCGGTCCAGTATTTT. Amino acids: CASSQEGLAVQYF.

The rearrangement links TRBV7-7 to TRBJ2-5; 7 nucleotides align to TRBD1. The V and J ends lost 0 bases and 4 bases, in that order; junction bases with no gene match: 5. Looked up from germline, CDR1 is SSHAT and CDR2 is FNYEAQ (reference sequence). The CDR3 has 15 residues. The CDR3 DNA follows: TGTGCCAGCAGCTTAGCTCCAACAGGGGTAGAGACCCAGTACTTC. It is translated as CASSLAPTGVETQYF.

The CDR3 bases are TGTGCCAGCAGTGCGGGACAGGGGTCCTACGAGCAGTACGTC. Translation gives CASSAGQGSYEQYV. J is TRBJ2-7 and V is TRBV28; 10 nucleotides agree with TRBD1. The CDR3 runs 14 residues. V trimming: 5 bases; J trimming: 1 base; junction bases outside the gene matches: 2. CDR1 and CDR2 from the germline V gene are MDHEN and SYDVKM.

The V and J genes are TRBV19 and TRBJ2-2; D might be TRBD2 (6 bases). The CDR3 is 15 residues long. The germline V gene has CDR1 LNHDA and CDR2 SQIVND (reference sequence). Trimming left V 7 bases short and J 1 base short, with 13 bases between. In DNA form, the CDR3 reads TGTGCCAGTATACTTGGGCGGGGGAACACCGGGGAGCTGTTTTTT. Encoded protein: CASILGRGNTGELFF. Together with reference TRBV19 and TRBJ2-2, the CDR3 gives the full variable domain: DGGITQSPKYLFRKEGQNVTLSCEQNLNHDAMYWYRQDPGQGLRLIYYSQIVNDFQKGDIAEGYSVSREKKESFPLTVTSAQKNPTAFYLCASILGRGNTGELFFGEGSRLTVL.

This sequence joins TRBV28 and TRBJ2-1; possible D gene TRBD2, 5 bases. The CDR3 contains 15 residues. Germline V gives CDR1 MDHEN, CDR2 SYDVKM. The ends were cut back, 6 bases at V and 8 bases at J, with 20 bases in the middle. As DNA, the CDR3 is TGTGCCAGCAGCCAGAGGACCAGCGGATTCGATGAGCAGTTCTTC. Its protein product is CASSQRTSGFDEQFF.